The T cell receptor beta chain under discussion was sequenced for a study of T-cell reconstitution after alpha-beta-depleted transplantation in children. This sample's TCRbeta library carried unique molecular identifier barcodes. Via MiXCR, TCRdb re-called the PCR reads, giving one row per CDR3 protein. The repertoire consists of 190,000 or so distinct CDR3 sequences, with roughly 7.5% occurring once and the leading ten covering more than 2.5%. V shed 6 bases and J shed 5 bases, with 19 bases lying between them. This CDR3 has 16 amino acids. This clonotype was observed at least ten times. This TCR was recovered from a human donor who donated a stem cell graft to a child with Wiskott-Aldrich syndrome. Sequenced here: PBMCs from the stem cell graft donor, sampled from the stem cell graft. This sequence joins TRBV12-3 or TRBV12-4 and TRBJ2-2, with D perhaps TRBD2 (6 bases). For the CDR3, the DNA is TGTGCCAGCAGCTTCAGACTAGGTTTATCTACCGGGGAGCTGTTTTTT. This codes for CASSFRLGLSTGELFF.